The sequence of this T cell receptor beta chain was determined in a study of breast tumors, draining lymph nodes, adjacent tissues. Worth noting for this clonotype: Without the conserved terminal phenylalanine or tryptophan, this CDR3 likely stems from a read error.

MiXCR was run by TCRdb on the multiplex PCR reads, yielding one entry per CDR3 protein. The sample lists about 230,000 distinct CDR3 sequences, about 30% occurring once. Axillary draining lymph nodes of breast cancer patients supplied the node samples. Trimming took 8 bases from V and 2 from J, leaving 13 bases between them. This CDR3 region has 14 residues. From germline, CDR1 is SNHLY and CDR2 FYNNEI. Sequencing used axillary lymph node tissue. V gene TRBV2 combines with J gene TRBJ1-5, with D unresolved. This TCR was sampled from a female donor with breast cancer. Some clones in this sample may be carry-over from other donors' samples. The CDR3 bases are TGTGCCAGCCGCGCCCGTAGGGGCAATCAGCCCCAGCATCTT. It encodes CASRARRGNQPQHL.